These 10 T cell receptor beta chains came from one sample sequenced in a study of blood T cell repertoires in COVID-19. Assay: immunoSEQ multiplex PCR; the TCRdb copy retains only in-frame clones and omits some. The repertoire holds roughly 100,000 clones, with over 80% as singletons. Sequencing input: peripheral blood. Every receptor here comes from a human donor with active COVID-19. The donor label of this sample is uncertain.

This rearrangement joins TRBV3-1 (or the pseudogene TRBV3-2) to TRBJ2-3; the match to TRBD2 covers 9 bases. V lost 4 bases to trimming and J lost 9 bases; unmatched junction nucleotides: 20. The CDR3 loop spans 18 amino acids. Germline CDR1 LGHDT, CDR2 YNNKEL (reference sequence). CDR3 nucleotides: TGTGCCAGCAGCCCATACCCCCAAGGTCGCGGGGGGGCCGAAACGCAGTATTTT. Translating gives CASSPYPQGRGGAETQYF.

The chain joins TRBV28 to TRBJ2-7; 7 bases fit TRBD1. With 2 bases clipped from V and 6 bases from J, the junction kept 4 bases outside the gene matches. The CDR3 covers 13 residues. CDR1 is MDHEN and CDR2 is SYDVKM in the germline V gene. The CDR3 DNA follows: TGTGCCAGCAGTTTACTTTCAGGGGGCGAGCAGTACTTC. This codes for CASSLLSGGEQYF.

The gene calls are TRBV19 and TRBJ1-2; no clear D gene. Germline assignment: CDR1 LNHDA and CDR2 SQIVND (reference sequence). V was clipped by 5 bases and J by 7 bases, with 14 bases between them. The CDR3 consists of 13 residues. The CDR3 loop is CASSEPSLAGYTF. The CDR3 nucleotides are TGTGCCAGTAGTGAACCCTCATTAGCTGGCTACACCTTC.

This chain's CDR3 is CASSRRQGSYTF. CDR3 coding DNA: TGTGCCAGCAGCCGAAGACAGGGGAGCTACACCTTC. This rearrangement joins TRBV28 to TRBJ1-2; TRBD1 aligns across 8 bases. Germline trimming cut 6 bases from V and 9 bases from J; bases unmatched to any gene: 6. This CDR3 comprises 12 residues. Germline loops: CDR1 MDHEN, CDR2 SYDVKM.

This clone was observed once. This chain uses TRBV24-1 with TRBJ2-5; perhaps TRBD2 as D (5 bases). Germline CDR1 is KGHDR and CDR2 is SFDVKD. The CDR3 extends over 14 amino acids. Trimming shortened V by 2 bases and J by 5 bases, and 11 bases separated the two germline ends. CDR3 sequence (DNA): TGTGCCACCAGTGATTCCGGGATAAGTGAGACCCAGTACTTC. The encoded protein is CATSDSGISETQYF.

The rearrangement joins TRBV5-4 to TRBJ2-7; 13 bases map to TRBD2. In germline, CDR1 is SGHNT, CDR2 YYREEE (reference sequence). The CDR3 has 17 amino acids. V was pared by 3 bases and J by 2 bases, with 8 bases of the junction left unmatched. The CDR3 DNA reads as TGTGCCAGCAGCTCCGGGGACGGGACTAGCGGGACCTACGAGCAGTACTTC. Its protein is CASSSGDGTSGTYEQYF.

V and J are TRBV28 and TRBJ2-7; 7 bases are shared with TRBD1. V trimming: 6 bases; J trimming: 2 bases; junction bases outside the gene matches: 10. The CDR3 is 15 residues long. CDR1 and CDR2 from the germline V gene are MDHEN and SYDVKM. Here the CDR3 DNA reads TGTGCCAGCAGACTAGGGGGCGAGGGGACCTACGAGCAGTACTTC. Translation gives CASRLGGEGTYEQYF.

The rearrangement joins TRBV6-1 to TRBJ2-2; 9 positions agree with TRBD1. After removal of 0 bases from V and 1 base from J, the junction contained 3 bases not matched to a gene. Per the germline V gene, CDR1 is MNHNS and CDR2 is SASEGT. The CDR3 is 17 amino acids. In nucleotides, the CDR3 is TGTGCCAGCAGTGAAGCCGGGACAGGGATGAACACCGGGGAGCTGTTTTTT. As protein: CASSEAGTGMNTGELFF.

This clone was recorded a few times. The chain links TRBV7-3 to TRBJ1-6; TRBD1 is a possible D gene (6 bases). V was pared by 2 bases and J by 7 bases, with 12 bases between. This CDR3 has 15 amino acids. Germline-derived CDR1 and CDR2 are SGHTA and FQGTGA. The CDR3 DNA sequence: TGTGCCAGCAGCTTACGTGGGACACTGAATTCACCCCTCCACTTT. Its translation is CASSLRGTLNSPLHF. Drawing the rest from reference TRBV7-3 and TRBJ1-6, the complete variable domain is GAGVSQTPSNKVTEKGKYVELRCDPISGHTALYWYRQSLGQGPEFLIYFQGTGAADDSGLPNDRFFAVRPEGSVSTLKIQRTERGDSAVYLCASSLRGTLNSPLHFGNGTRLTVT.

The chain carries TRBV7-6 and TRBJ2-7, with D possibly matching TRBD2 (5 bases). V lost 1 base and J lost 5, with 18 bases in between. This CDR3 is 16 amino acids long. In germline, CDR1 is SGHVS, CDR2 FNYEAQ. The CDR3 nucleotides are TGTGCCAGCAGCTTAGAACTCGGGGATGGACGGGACGAGCAGTACTTC. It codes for CASSLELGDGRDEQYF.